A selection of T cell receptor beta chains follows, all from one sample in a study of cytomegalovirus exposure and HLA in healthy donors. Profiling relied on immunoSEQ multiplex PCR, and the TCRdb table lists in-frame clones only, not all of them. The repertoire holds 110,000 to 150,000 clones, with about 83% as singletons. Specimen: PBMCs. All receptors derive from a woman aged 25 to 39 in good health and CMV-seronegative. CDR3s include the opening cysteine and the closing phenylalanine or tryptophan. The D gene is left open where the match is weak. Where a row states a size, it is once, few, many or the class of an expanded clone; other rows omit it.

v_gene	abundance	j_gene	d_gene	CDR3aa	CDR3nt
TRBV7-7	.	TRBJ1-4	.	CASSLASRESSEKLFF	TGTGCTAGCAGCTTAGCGTCCAGGGAATCGAGTGAAAAACTGTTTTTT
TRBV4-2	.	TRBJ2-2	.	CASSQGIRDTNTGELFF	TGTGCCAGCAGCCAAGGAATCCGGGACACCAACACCGGGGAGCTGTTTTTT
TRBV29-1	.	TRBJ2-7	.	CSVKDWDYEQYF	TGCAGCGTGAAGGACTGGGACTACGAGCAGTACTTC
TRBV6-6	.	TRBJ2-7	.	CASSYHRSAIYEQYF	TGTGCCAGCAGTTACCACCGGAGCGCCATTTACGAGCAGTACTTC
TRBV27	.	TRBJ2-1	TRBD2	CASRPPPGLAENNEQFF	TGTGCCAGCAGACCACCCCCGGGACTAGCGGAAAACAATGAGCAGTTCTTC
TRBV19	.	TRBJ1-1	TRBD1	CASSYPTGVNTEAFF	TGTGCCAGTAGCTACCCGACAGGGGTGAACACTGAAGCTTTCTTT
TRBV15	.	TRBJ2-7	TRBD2	CATSRDLSGGLPYEQYF	TGTGCCACCAGCAGAGATCTTAGCGGGGGCCTTCCCTACGAGCAGTACTTC
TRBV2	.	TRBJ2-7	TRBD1	CASNWSGDRIIF	TGTGCCAGCAACTGGTCGGGGGACAGGATAATCTTC
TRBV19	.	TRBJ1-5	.	CASSKDGDGDQPQHF	TGTGCCAGTAGTAAGGATGGCGACGGGGATCAGCCCCAGCATTTT
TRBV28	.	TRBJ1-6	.	CASTFGAPQNSPLHF	TGTGCCAGCACCTTCGGAGCGCCGCAGAATTCACCCCTCCACTTT
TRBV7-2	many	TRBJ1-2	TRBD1	CASSKGQGSNGYTF	TGTGCCAGCAGCAAAGGACAGGGATCAAATGGCTACACCTTC
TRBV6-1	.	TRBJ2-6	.	CASSARQSSGANVLTF	TGTGCCAGCAGTGCTAGACAGAGCTCTGGGGCCAACGTCCTGACTTTC
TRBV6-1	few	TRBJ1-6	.	CAAGINNSPLHF	TGTGCCGCCGGGATTAATAATTCACCCCTCCACTTT
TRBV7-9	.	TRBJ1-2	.	CASSLNTRNGYTF	TGTGCCAGCAGCTTAAACACACGAAATGGCTACACCTTC
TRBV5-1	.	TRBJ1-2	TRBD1	CASSPDRGQYGYTF	TGCGCCAGCAGTCCGGACAGGGGGCAATATGGCTACACCTTC
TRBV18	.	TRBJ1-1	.	CASSSQGPPANTEAFF	TGTGCCAGCTCATCCCAGGGCCCCCCCGCGAACACTGAAGCTTTCTTT
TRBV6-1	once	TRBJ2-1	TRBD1	CASSEGQGAEFF	TGTGCCAGCAGTGAGGGACAGGGGGCGGAGTTCTTC